Listed here are 23 T cell receptor beta chains from one sample, sequenced in a study of OX40 agonist ivuxolimab in advanced cancers. The data were produced by immunoSEQ multiplex PCR, yet TCRdb's version contains in-frame clones alone and is incomplete. Of roughly 72,000 clones listed, around 94% are singletons. The input for sequencing was CD4+ or CD8+ T cells sorted from blood, taken in a trial of the OX40 agonist ivuxolimab. The receptors here all came from an adult with an advanced solid tumor such as melanoma, head and neck, liver or kidney cancer.

This chain links TRBV10-3 with TRBJ1-5; 7 bases are a match to TRBD1. The J segment lost 0 bases and the V segment lost 3 bases, leaving 8 bases of the junction unmatched. This CDR3 spans 17 amino acids. Looked up from germline, CDR1 is ENHRY and CDR2 is SYGVKD. The CDR3 is CAISEPSGQYSNQPQHF. The CDR3 region has the DNA TGTGCCATCAGTGAACCATCGGGACAGTATAGCAATCAGCCCCAGCATTTT.

The V and J genes are TRBV5-3 and TRBJ2-7; the D gene is possibly TRBD2 (5 bases). TRBV5-3 is an ORF, with its function uncertain. This CDR3 has 16 amino acids. Trimming pared 4 bases from V and 2 bases from J, leaving 19 bases between. The CDR3 DNA reads as TGTGCCAGAAGCGCAGATCCGGGGTCCCTAACCTACGAGCAGTACTTC. Residues: CARSADPGSLTYEQYF.

The chain employs TRBV5-6 and TRBJ1-2, with D possibly being TRBD1 (6 bases). From germline, CDR1 is SGHDT and CDR2 YYEEEE. The CDR3 spans 15 residues. The V and J ends lost 4 bases and 5 bases respectively, with 18 bases between them. Here the CDR3 reads CASSLGALGVYGYTF. The CDR3 DNA is TGTGCCAGCAGCCTGGGGGCGTTAGGTGTGTATGGCTACACCTTC. The variable domain in full, with the rest retrieved from reference TRBV5-6 and TRBJ1-2, is DAGVTQSPTHLIKTRGQQVTLRCSPKSGHDTVSWYQQALGQGPQFIFQYYEEEERQRGNFPDRFSGHQFPNYSSELNVNALLLGDSALYLCASSLGALGVYGYTFGSGTRLTVV.

This sequence joins TRBV13 and TRBJ2-3, with TRBD2 matching 11 bases. Germline values: CDR1 PRHDT, CDR2 FYEKMQ (reference sequence). The trim removed 5 bases at V and 3 bases at J, leaving 7 bases unmatched. The CDR3 contains 16 residues. The CDR3 loop reads CASSLRLAGGTDTQYF. CDR3 nucleotides: TGTGCCAGCAGCCTCCGTTTAGCGGGGGGGACAGATACGCAGTATTTT.

The CDR3 protein is CSVDHREGAFF. The CDR3 coding sequence is TGCAGCGTCGACCACAGGGAGGGGGCTTTCTTT. The chain is built from TRBV29-1 and TRBJ1-1; D might be TRBD1 (6 bases). The CDR3 runs to 11 residues. Germline-derived CDR1 and CDR2 are SQVTM and ANQGSEA. Trimming took off 6 bases at V and 11 bases at J, with 16 bases between the two ends.

The chain links TRBV19 to TRBJ2-5, with TRBD2 identical over 7 bases. The J segment lost 1 base and the V segment lost 3 bases, leaving 5 bases of the junction unmatched. The CDR3 sequence is 15 residues long. Germline CDR1 and CDR2: LNHDA and SQIVND (reference sequence). In DNA form, the CDR3 reads TGTGCCAGTAGTATTGGGGAGGGCTTCCAAGAGACCCAGTACTTC. Translating it yields CASSIGEGFQETQYF. The entire variable domain, with the rest obtained from reference TRBV19 and TRBJ2-5, is as follows: DGGITQSPKYLFRKEGQNVTLSCEQNLNHDAMYWYRQDPGQGLRLIYYSQIVNDFQKGDIAEGYSVSREKKESFPLTVTSAQKNPTAFYLCASSIGEGFQETQYFGPGTRLLVL.

The chain's CDR3 is CASSFVRSTDTQYF. Here the CDR3 DNA reads TGTGCCAGCAGCTTTGTGAGGTCCACAGATACGCAGTATTTT. This chain joins TRBV7-9 and TRBJ2-3; no clear D gene. This CDR3 spans 14 amino acids. Germline-derived CDR1 and CDR2 are SEHNR and FQNEAQ (reference sequence). V lost 3 bases and J lost 2, with 9 bases in between.

The rearrangement uses TRBV7-8 and TRBJ2-5, with TRBD2 as a possible D gene (5 bases). The J call is in doubt because the DNA end fits TRBJ2-7 better. The CDR3 is made up of 12 amino acids. Germline V CDR1 and CDR2: SGHVS, FQNEAQ. CDR3 amino acids: CASSHEGHEQYF. CDR3 bases: TGTGCCAGCAGTCACGAGGGCCACGAGCAGTACTTC.

The chain is built from TRBV9 and TRBJ2-7; maybe TRBD2 (6 bases). Per germline, CDR1 SGDLS and CDR2 YYNGEE. The CDR3 spans 15 residues. Trimming shortened V by 4 bases and J by 2 bases, and 16 bases separated the two germline ends. The CDR3 loop is CASSPAGLTTYEQYF. DNA of the CDR3: TGTGCCAGCAGCCCAGCGGGCCTCACGACCTACGAGCAGTACTTC. The entire variable domain, with the rest obtained from reference TRBV9 and TRBJ2-7, is as follows: DSGVTQTPKHLITATGQRVTLRCSPRSGDLSVYWYQQSLDQGLQFLIQYYNGEERAKGNILERFSAQQFPDLHSELNLSSLELGDSALYFCASSPAGLTTYEQYFGPGTRLTVT.

This chain uses TRBV4-3 with TRBJ2-7, with a tentative D call TRBD2 (6 bases). Trimming left V 4 bases short and J 4 bases short, with 17 bases between. Germline lookup yields CDR1 LGHNA and CDR2 YSLEER. The CDR3 is 15 amino acids. CDR3 in DNA: TGCGCCAGCAGCCCCGCCCGGGGGATAAGGTACGAGCAGTACTTC. The encoded protein is CASSPARGIRYEQYF.

This clone has a handful of counts. This chain links TRBV6-6 with TRBJ2-1; 9 bases are shared with TRBD1. Germline trimming cut 4 bases from V and 1 base from J; bases unmatched to any gene: 2. The CDR3 consists of 15 residues. CDR1 MNHNY and CDR2 SVGAGI come from the germline V gene (reference sequence). CDR3 nucleotides: TGTGCCAGCAGTTCCGGGACAGGGTCCTACAATGAGCAGTTCTTC. Its protein product is CASSSGTGSYNEQFF.

The chain joins TRBV28 to TRBJ2-4, with D possibly called TRBD1 or TRBD2 (5 bases each). The length of the CDR3 is 15 residues. V lost 2 bases and J lost 1, with 9 bases in between. CDR1 is MDHEN, CDR2 SYDVKM, per germline. CDR3 sequence (DNA): TGTGCCAGCAGTTTACAGGGAGTGGCCAAAAACATTCAGTACTTC. Protein product: CASSLQGVAKNIQYF.

This clone appeared once. This chain joins TRBV4-3 and TRBJ2-7, with 7 positions matching TRBD1. The CDR3 totals 16 residues. The trim removed 2 bases at V and 1 base at J, leaving 8 bases unmatched. Germline values: CDR1 LGHNA, CDR2 YSLEER. The CDR3 region has the DNA TGCGCCAGCAGCCAAACCGGACAGGCTACTTCCTACGAGCAGTACTTC. Translation: CASSQTGQATSYEQYF.

The chain links TRBV9 to TRBJ2-7; D may be TRBD1 (5 bases). This CDR3 comprises 13 residues. Per the germline V gene, CDR1 is SGDLS and CDR2 is YYNGEE. V was shortened by 3 bases and J by 2 bases, with 9 bases between the two germline ends. CDR3 DNA: TGTGCCAGCAGCGCAGGGTCCCCCTACGAGCAGTACTTC. Translating gives CASSAGSPYEQYF.

The chain carries TRBV6-5 and TRBJ2-7, with D perhaps assigned TRBD1 or TRBD2 (5 bases each). Germline CDR1 MNHEY, CDR2 SVGAGI. The CDR3 extends over 14 amino acids. V lost 5 bases to trimming and J lost 3 bases, with 14 bases between them. Written as DNA, the CDR3 is TGTGCCAGCAGTCTCGGACAAGGGAGCTACGAGCAGTACTTC. Encoded protein: CASSLGQGSYEQYF.

The rearrangement uses TRBV4-3 and TRBJ2-1, with TRBD2 identical over 14 bases. CDR1 LGHNA and CDR2 YSLEER come from the germline V gene. CDR3 size: 18 residues. The V and J ends lost 5 bases and 2 bases, in that order; junction bases with no gene match: 8. Here the CDR3 reads CASSVGTSGSGPYNEQFF. The CDR3 bases are TGCGCCAGCAGCGTGGGGACTAGCGGGAGCGGCCCCTACAATGAGCAGTTCTTC.

This chain joins TRBV9 and TRBJ2-1; weak D call: TRBD1 (5 bases). V was cut by 0 bases and J by 8 bases, with 9 bases left in between. CDR1 and CDR2 (germline): SGDLS, YYNGEE. The CDR3 sequence is 13 residues long. CDR3 nucleotide sequence: TGTGCCAGCAGCGTAGTAGGGGTCGATGAGCAGTTCTTC. It translates to CASSVVGVDEQFF.

This clone was recorded only once. The rearrangement links TRBV4-1 to TRBJ2-7; D is ambiguous. Germline-derived CDR1 and CDR2 are MGHRA and YSYEKL. The CDR3 covers 15 residues. Trimming took 3 bases from V and 0 from J, leaving 12 bases between them. DNA for the CDR3: TGCGCCAGCAGCCAGGGCCACACGAGCTCCTACGAGCAGTACTTC. It is translated as CASSQGHTSSYEQYF.

The J gene is TRBJ1-4, the V gene TRBV29-1; D remains unclear. The ends were cut back, 4 bases at V and 5 bases at J, with 11 bases in the middle. There are 13 residues in the CDR3. The V gene's germline CDR1 is SQVTM and CDR2 ANQGSEA. CDR3 sequence (DNA): TGCAGCGTTGTATTGGGGAGAAATGAAAAACTGTTTTTT. Translation gives CSVVLGRNEKLFF.

This clone is a singleton in its sample. The J gene is TRBJ1-2, the V gene TRBV4-3; 7 bases agree with TRBD1. This CDR3 region has 14 residues. Trimming cost V 1 base and J 8 bases; bases outside gene matches: 7. Germline V gives CDR1 LGHNA, CDR2 YSLEER. The DNA of the CDR3 is TGCGCCAGCAGCCAAGGTACAGGGGCCTGGGGCTACACCTTC. It yields the protein CASSQGTGAWGYTF.

The chain couples TRBV29-1 to TRBJ2-5; 9 bases are a match to TRBD1. Per germline, CDR1 SQVTM and CDR2 ANQGSEA. V lost 4 bases and J lost 3; bases outside the gene matches: 12. This CDR3 is built from 16 residues. The CDR3 loop is CSVVGARDRVKETQYF. The CDR3 DNA is TGCAGCGTTGTGGGTGCCAGGGACAGGGTTAAAGAGACCCAGTACTTC.

The chain employs TRBV30 and TRBJ2-2; weak D call: TRBD2 (6 bases). The CDR3 has 14 amino acids. The V end lost 4 bases, the J end lost 2 bases, and 11 bases lay between the germline ends. CDR1 is GTSNPN and CDR2 is SVGIG in the germline V gene (reference sequence). CDR3 residues: CAWIGGINTGELFF. CDR3 nucleotides: TGTGCCTGGATCGGGGGAATCAACACCGGGGAGCTGTTTTTT.

V usage is TRBV7-8 and J usage is TRBJ1-1; D remains ambiguous. V was clipped by 1 base and J by 3 bases, with 9 bases between them. The germline V gene has CDR1 SGHVS and CDR2 FQNEAQ. This CDR3 has 14 amino acids. In DNA form, the CDR3 reads TGTGCCAGCAGCTTAGGACATATGGACACTGAAGCTTTCTTT. Its protein product is CASSLGHMDTEAFF.